This T cell receptor (beta chain) was identified in a study of lymphopenia after photon versus proton radiotherapy. CDR3 length: 11 residues. V lost 10 bases to trimming and J lost 11 bases; unmatched junction nucleotides: 6. Per the germline V gene, CDR1 is MRHNA and CDR2 is SNTAGT. Assay used: immunoSEQ multiplex PCR; TCRdb lists only in-frame clones, some missing. Of around 25,000 clones listed, roughly 82% are singletons. The count of this clone is one. Its antigen remains unidentified. The study's findings and limits: Relative stability marked proton patients; photon patients lost diversity and naive cells.

The sequencing used peripheral blood, collected from a patient treated with photon-based radiotherapy. V and J are TRBV6-4 and TRBJ2-3; 10 bases are shared with TRBD2. The origin of this receptor is a man aged 35-49 years with gastric cancer. The CDR3 spells CANRAGGMQYF. CDR3 DNA sequence: TGTGCCAACCGAGCGGGGGGGATGCAGTATTTT.